This T cell receptor beta chain was observed in a study of cytomegalovirus exposure and HLA in healthy donors. General study points: The study designated 150 or so TCR beta chains cytomegalovirus-associated. For most TCR beta V segments, an earlier analysis put the productive rate at about 90% or about 30% of the time.

Concerning this clone: Its antigen is unknown.

V was pared by 4 bases and J by 3 bases, with 10 bases between. The CDR3 runs to 13 residues. Per germline, CDR1 SNHLY and CDR2 FYNNEI. PCR primers comprised 60 Vbeta and 13 Jbeta primers. The data were produced by immunoSEQ multiplex PCR, yet TCRdb's version contains in-frame clones alone and is incomplete. The table records some 85,000 clones, 77% of them present only once. This sequence originates from a man aged 30-40 years in good health and CMV-seronegative. Sequencing was done on a sample of PBMCs. This chain uses TRBV2 with TRBJ2-7, with a weak D call TRBD1 (5 bases). The CDR3 reads CASSVQGNYEQYF. The DNA of the CDR3 is TGTGCCAGCAGTGTCCAGGGAAACTACGAGCAGTACTTC. The whole variable domain, filled in from reference TRBV2 and TRBJ2-7, reads EPEVTQTPSHQVTQMGQEVILRCVPISNHLYFYWYRQILGQKVEFLVSFYNNEISEKSEIFDDQFSVERPDGSNFTLKIRSTKLEDSAMYFCASSVQGNYEQYFGPGTRLTVT.